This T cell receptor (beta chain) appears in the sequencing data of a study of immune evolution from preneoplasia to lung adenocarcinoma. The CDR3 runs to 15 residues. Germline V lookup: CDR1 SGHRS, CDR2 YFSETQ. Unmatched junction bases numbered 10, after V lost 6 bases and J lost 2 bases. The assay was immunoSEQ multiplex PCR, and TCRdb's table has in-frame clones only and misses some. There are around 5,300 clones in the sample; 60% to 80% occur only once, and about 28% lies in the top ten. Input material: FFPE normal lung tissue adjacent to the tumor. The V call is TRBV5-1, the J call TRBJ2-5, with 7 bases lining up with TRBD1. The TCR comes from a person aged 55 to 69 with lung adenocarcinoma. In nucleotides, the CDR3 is TGCGCCAGCAAGGGGGCAGGGACGGTGCAAGAGACCCAGTACTTC. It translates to CASKGAGTVQETQYF.